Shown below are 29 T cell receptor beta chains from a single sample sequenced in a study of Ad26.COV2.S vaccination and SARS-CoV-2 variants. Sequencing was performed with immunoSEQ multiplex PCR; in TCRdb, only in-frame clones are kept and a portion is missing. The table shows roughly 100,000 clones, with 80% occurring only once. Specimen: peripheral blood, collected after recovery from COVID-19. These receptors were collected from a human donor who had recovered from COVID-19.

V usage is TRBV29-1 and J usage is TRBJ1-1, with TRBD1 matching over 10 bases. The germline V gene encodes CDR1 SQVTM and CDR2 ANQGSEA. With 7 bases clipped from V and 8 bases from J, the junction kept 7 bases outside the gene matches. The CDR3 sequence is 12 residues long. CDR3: CSGGDRGEEAFF. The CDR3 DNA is TGCAGCGGGGGGGACAGGGGCGAGGAAGCTTTCTTT.

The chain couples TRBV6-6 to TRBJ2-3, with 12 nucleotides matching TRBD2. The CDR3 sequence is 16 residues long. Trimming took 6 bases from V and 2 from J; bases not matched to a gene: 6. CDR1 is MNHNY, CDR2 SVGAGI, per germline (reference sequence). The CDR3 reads CASSGRTSGATDTQYF. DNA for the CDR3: TGTGCCAGCAGCGGTCGGACTAGCGGGGCCACAGATACGCAGTATTTT.

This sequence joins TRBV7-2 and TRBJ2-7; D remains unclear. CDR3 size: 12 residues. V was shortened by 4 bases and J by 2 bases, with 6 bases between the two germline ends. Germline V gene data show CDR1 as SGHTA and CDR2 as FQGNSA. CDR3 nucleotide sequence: TGTGCCAGCAGCTCGACCACCTACGAGCAGTACTTC. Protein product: CASSSTTYEQYF.

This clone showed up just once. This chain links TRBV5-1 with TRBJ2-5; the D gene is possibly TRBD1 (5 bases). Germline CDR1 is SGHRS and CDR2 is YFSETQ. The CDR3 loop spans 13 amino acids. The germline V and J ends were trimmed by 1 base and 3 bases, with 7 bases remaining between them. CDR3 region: CASSLLGEETQYF. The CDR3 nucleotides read TGCGCCAGCAGCTTGTTAGGGGAAGAGACCCAGTACTTC. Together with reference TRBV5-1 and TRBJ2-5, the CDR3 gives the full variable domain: KAGVTQTPRYLIKTRGQQVTLSCSPISGHRSVSWYQQTPGQGLQFLFEYFSETQRNKGNFPGRFSGRQFSNSRSEMNVSTLELGDSALYLCASSLLGEETQYFGPGTRLLVL.

The DNA of the CDR3 is TGTGCCAGTAGGACTAGAGGGGGTGAAGAGACCCAGTACTTC. Its protein product is CASRTRGGEETQYF. This rearrangement joins TRBV19 to TRBJ2-5; D may be TRBD1 or TRBD2 (6 bases each). The CDR3 totals 14 residues. CDR1 and CDR2 (germline): LNHDA, SQIVND (reference sequence). Trimming pared 6 bases from V and 3 bases from J, leaving 14 bases between.

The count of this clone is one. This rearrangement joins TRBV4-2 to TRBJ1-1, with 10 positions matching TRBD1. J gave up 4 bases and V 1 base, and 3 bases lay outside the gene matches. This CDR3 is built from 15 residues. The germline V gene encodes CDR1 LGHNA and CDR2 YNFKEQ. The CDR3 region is CASSQGQGASTEAFF. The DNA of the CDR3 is TGTGCCAGCAGCCAAGGACAGGGGGCTAGCACTGAAGCTTTCTTT.

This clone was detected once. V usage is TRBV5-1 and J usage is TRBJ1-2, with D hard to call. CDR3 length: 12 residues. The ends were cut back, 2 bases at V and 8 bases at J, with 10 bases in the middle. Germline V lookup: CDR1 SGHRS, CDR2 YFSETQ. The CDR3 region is CASSFEVGGYTF. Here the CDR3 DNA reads TGCGCCAGCAGCTTTGAAGTGGGAGGCTACACCTTC.

Written as DNA, the CDR3 is TGTGCCAGTAGGACTGGAGGGACCGATGGCTACACCTTC. Protein sequence: CASRTGGTDGYTF. The chain combines TRBV19 with TRBJ1-2, with D possibly matching TRBD1 (5 bases). V gave up 6 bases and J gave up 6 bases, with 14 bases separating them. This CDR3 has 13 residues. The germline CDR1 and CDR2 sequences are LNHDA and SQIVND (reference sequence).

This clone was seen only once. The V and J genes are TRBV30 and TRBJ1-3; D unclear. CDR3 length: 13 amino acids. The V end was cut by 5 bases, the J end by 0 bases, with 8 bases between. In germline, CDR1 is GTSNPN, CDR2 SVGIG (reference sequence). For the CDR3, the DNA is TGTGCCTGGGGACCCTCCTCTGGAAACACCATATATTTT. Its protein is CAWGPSSGNTIYF.

CDR3: CASSLVLSASHGELFF. CDR3 nucleotide sequence: TGTGCCAGCAGCCTAGTCCTAAGCGCTTCTCACGGGGAGCTGTTTTTT. This chain joins TRBV5-4 and TRBJ2-2; D is unresolved. The germline gives CDR1 SGHNT, CDR2 YYREEE (reference sequence). The ends were cut back, 4 bases at V and 7 bases at J, with 20 bases in the middle. This CDR3 comprises 16 residues.

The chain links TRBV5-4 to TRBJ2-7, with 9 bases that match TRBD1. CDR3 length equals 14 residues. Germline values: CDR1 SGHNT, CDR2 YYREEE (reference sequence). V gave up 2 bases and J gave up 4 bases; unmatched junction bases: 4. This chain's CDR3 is CASSFGTGIYEQYF. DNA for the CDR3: TGTGCCAGCAGCTTCGGGACAGGGATTTACGAGCAGTACTTC. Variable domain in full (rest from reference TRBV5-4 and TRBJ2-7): ETGVTQSPTHLIKTRGQQVTLRCSSQSGHNTVSWYQQALGQGPQFIFQYYREEENGRGNFPPRFSGLQFPNYSSELNVNALELDDSALYLCASSFGTGIYEQYFGPGTRLTVT.

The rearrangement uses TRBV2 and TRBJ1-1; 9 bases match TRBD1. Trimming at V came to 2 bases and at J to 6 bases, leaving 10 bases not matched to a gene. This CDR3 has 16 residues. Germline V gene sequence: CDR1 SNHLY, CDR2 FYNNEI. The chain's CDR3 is CASSERGTGYGAEAFF. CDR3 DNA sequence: TGTGCCAGCAGTGAACGAGGGACAGGGTACGGCGCTGAAGCTTTCTTT.

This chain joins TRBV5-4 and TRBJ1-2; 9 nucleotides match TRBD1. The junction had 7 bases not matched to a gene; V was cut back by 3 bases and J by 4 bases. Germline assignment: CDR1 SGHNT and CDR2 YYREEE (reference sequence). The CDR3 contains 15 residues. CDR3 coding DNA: TGTGCCAGCAGCTCGTCGGGACAGGGTGGCTATGGCTACACCTTC. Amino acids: CASSSSGQGGYGYTF.

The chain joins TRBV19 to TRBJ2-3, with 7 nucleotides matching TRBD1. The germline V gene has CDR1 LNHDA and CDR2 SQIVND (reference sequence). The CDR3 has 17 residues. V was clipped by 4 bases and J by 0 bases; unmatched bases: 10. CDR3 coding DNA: TGTGCCAGTAGTACCGTCAGGACAGGATATAGCACAGATACGCAGTATTTT. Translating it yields CASSTVRTGYSTDTQYF.

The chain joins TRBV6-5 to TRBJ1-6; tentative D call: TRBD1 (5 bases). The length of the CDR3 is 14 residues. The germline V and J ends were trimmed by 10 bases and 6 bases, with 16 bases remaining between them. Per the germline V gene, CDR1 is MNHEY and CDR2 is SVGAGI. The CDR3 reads CATLGGGVNSPLHF. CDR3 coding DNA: TGTGCCACCCTTGGGGGTGGAGTTAATTCACCCCTCCACTTT.

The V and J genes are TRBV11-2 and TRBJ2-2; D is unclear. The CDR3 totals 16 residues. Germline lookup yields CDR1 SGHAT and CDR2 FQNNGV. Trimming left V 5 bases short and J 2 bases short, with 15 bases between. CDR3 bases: TGTGCCAGCAGCCTCCCCGACTCAACCAACACCGGGGAGCTGTTTTTT. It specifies CASSLPDSTNTGELFF.

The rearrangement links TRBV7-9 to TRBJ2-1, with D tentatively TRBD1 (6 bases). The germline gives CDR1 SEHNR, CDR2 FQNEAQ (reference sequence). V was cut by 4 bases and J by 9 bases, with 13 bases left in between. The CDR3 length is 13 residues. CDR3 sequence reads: CASSYLQGSEQFF. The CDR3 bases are TGTGCCAGCAGCTACTTACAGGGTTCTGAGCAGTTCTTC.

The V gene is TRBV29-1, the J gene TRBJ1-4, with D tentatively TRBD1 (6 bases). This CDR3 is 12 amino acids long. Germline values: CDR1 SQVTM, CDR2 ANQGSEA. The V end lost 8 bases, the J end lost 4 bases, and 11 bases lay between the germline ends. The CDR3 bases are TGCAGCACCCGGACAGTTAATGAAAAACTGTTTTTT. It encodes CSTRTVNEKLFF.

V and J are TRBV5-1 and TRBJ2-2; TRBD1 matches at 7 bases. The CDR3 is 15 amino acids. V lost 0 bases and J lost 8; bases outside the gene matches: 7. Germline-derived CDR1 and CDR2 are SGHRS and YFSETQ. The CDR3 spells CASSLDLTGQGELFF. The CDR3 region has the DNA TGCGCCAGCAGCTTGGATTTGACAGGGCAGGGGGAGCTGTTTTTT.

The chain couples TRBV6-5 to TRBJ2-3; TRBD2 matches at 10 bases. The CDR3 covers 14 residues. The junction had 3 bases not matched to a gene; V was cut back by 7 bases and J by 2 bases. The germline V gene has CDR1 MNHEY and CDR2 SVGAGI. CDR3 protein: CASTSGGVTDTQYF. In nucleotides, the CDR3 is TGTGCCAGCACTAGCGGGGGAGTCACAGATACGCAGTATTTT.

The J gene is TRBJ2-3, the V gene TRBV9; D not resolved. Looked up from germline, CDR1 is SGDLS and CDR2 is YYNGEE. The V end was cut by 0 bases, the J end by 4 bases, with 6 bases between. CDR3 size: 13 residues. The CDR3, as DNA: TGTGCCAGCAGCGTAGACAGCGCAGATACGCAGTATTTT. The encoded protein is CASSVDSADTQYF.

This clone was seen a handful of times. CDR3 nucleotides: TGTGCCAGCAGTTACAAACTAGGACGAAGATCCTACGAGCAGTACTTC. Its protein product is CASSYKLGRRSYEQYF. The chain links TRBV6-5 to TRBJ2-7, with a tentative D call TRBD2 (5 bases). V lost 2 bases to trimming and J lost 1 base, with 15 bases between them. The CDR3 totals 16 residues. Germline CDR1 is MNHEY and CDR2 is SVGAGI.

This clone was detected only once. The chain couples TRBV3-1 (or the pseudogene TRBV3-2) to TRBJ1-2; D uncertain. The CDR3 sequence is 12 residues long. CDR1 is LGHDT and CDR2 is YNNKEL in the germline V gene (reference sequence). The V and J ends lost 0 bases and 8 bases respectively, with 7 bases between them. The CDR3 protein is CASSQDKGGYTF. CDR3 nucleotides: TGTGCCAGCAGCCAAGATAAGGGAGGCTACACCTTC.

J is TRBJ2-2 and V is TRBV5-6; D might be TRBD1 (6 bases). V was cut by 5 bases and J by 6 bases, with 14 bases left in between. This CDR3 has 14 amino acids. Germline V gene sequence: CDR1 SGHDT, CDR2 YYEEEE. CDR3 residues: CASRLQGFSGELFF. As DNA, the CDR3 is TGTGCCAGCAGGCTGCAGGGGTTCTCCGGGGAGCTGTTTTTT.

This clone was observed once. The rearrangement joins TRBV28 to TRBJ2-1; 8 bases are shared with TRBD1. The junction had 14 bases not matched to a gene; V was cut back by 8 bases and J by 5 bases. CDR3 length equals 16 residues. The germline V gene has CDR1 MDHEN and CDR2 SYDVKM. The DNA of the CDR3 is TGTGCCAGCCGGAAGTCCCGGACAGGGTCGCACAATGAGCAGTTCTTC. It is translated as CASRKSRTGSHNEQFF.

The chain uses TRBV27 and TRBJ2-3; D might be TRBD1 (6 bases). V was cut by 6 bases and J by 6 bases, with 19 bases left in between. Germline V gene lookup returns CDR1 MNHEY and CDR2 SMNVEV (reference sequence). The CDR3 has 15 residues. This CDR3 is CASRRTGPKGDTQYF. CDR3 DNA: TGTGCCAGCAGGCGAACAGGGCCAAAGGGTGATACGCAGTATTTT.

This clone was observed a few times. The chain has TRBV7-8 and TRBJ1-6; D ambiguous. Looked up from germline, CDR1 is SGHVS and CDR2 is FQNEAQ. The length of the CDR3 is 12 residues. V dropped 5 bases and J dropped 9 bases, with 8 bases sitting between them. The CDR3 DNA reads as TGTGCCAGCAGCCTACTCCGTTCACCCCTCCACTTT. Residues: CASSLLRSPLHF.

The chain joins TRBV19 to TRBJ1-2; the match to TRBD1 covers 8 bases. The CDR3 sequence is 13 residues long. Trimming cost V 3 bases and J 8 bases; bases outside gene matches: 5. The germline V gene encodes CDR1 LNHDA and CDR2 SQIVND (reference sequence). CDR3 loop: CASSIQGAGGYTF. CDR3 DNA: TGTGCCAGTAGTATCCAGGGGGCGGGCGGCTACACCTTC.

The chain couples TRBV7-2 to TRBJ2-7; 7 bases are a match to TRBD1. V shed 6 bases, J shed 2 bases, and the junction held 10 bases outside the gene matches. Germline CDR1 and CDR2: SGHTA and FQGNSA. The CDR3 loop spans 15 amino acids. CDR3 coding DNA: TGTGCCAGCAGTGCCGGGACAGCCTCTACCTACGAGCAGTACTTC. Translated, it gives CASSAGTASTYEQYF.